The rows below give T cell receptor beta chains drawn from one sample of a study of neurological immune-mediated disorders. TCRdb analysed the 5' RACE reads with MiXCR anew, one entry per CDR3 protein. Of about 55,000 distinct CDR3 sequences listed, less than 25% are singletons. The sequenced sample was PBMCs. The receptors were gathered from a man in his sixties with HTLV-1-associated myelopathy (HAM/TSP). The CDR3 runs from the conserved cysteine through the conserved F or W. Each record gives: J gene, V gene, clone size, D gene, CDR3 DNA, CDR3 protein. The D gene is left open where the match is weak. Some rows have no size entry. The others give once, few or many, or a class for an expanded clone.

J: TRBJ2-3; V: TRBV24-1; size: many; D: .; DNA: TGTGCCACCCTTAAACGGGAGTCGGGCACAGATACGCAGTATTTT; CDR3: CATLKRESGTDTQYF
J: TRBJ2-7; V: TRBV5-1; size: many; D: .; DNA: TGCGCCAGCAGCTTGGATGGGACACTTGTCTACGAGCAGTACTTC; CDR3: CASSLDGTLVYEQYF
J: TRBJ2-7; V: TRBV15; size: many; D: TRBD2; DNA: TGTGCCACCAGCAGAGATGCGACTAGCGTAACCTACGAGCAGTACTTC; CDR3: CATSRDATSVTYEQYF
J: TRBJ2-2; V: TRBV7-2; size: many; D: .; DNA: TGTGCCAGCAGCTTTAGGTGGGGCACCGGGGAGCTGTTTTTT; CDR3: CASSFRWGTGELFF
J: TRBJ2-5; V: TRBV10-3; size: few; D: TRBD2; DNA: TGTGCCATCTCTACCGGGACTAGCGGGAGGGCCCAAGAGACCCAGTACTTC; CDR3: CAISTGTSGRAQETQYF
J: TRBJ1-4; V: TRBV7-8; size: many; D: TRBD1; DNA: TGTGCCAGCAGCTTAGAATTAGGGGACAGGGGGCGTAAACTGTTTTTT; CDR3: CASSLELGDRGRKLFF
J: TRBJ1-3; V: TRBV28; size: many; D: .; DNA: TGTGCCAGCAGTCTTGGATATCCAAGCTCTGGAAACACCATATATTTT; CDR3: CASSLGYPSSGNTIYF
J: TRBJ2-5; V: TRBV20-1; size: many; D: .; DNA: TGCAGTGCCCTAAAGGACGGTCTCCAAGAGACCCAGTACTTC; CDR3: CSALKDGLQETQYF
J: TRBJ2-2; V: TRBV18; size: .; D: .; DNA: TGTGCCAGCTCACCACAGTCCACCGGGAAACTGTTTTTT; CDR3: CASSPQSTGKLFF
J: TRBJ2-6; V: TRBV5-4; size: many; D: .; DNA: TGTGCCAGCAGCTTCCCGTCGGGGAAGTCTGGGGCCAACGTCCTGACTTTC; CDR3: CASSFPSGKSGANVLTF
J: TRBJ2-5; V: TRBV28; size: many; D: TRBD2; DNA: TGTGCCACCGATAGCGGGAGAGGCCCCCAAGAGACCCAGTACTTC; CDR3: CATDSGRGPQETQYF
J: TRBJ2-7; V: TRBV7-6; size: once; D: .; DNA: TGTGCCAGCGGCACGCCGGGTTCCTACGAGCAGTACTTC; CDR3: CASGTPGSYEQYF
J: TRBJ1-5; V: TRBV7-8; size: .; D: TRBD1; DNA: TGTGCCAGCAGCGGGGACAGGTTGAGCAATCAGCCCCAGCATTTT; CDR3: CASSGDRLSNQPQHF
J: TRBJ1-1; V: TRBV7-2; size: many; D: .; DNA: TGTGCCAGCAGCCGAACTAACACTGAAGCTTTCTTT; CDR3: CASSRTNTEAFF
J: TRBJ2-2; V: TRBV5-1; size: .; D: TRBD2; DNA: TGCGCCAGCAGCGCTGGGACTAGCGGGACGAACACCGGGGAGCTGTTTTTT; CDR3: CASSAGTSGTNTGELFF
J: TRBJ2-3; V: TRBV9; size: many; D: .; DNA: TGTGCCAGCAGCGGTCCCACAGATACGCAGTATTTT; CDR3: CASSGPTDTQYF
J: TRBJ2-1; V: TRBV4-1; size: many; D: .; DNA: TGCGCCAGCAGCCCACCTGACAATGAGCAGTTCTTC; CDR3: CASSPPDNEQFF
J: TRBJ2-7; V: TRBV20-1; size: many; D: .; DNA: TGCAGTGCCACGGGGAATCGGGTTAGCGAGCAGTACTTC; CDR3: CSATGNRVSEQYF
J: TRBJ2-3; V: TRBV5-1; size: many; D: .; DNA: TGCGCCAGCAGCCCACCTGGGCAGAGCTACACAGATACGCAGTATTTT; CDR3: CASSPPGQSYTDTQYF
J: TRBJ1-4; V: TRBV7-9; size: .; D: .; DNA: TGTGCCAGCAGCCTCCAAGGGGGGGCTAATGAAAAACTGTTTTTT; CDR3: CASSLQGGANEKLFF
J: TRBJ2-7; V: TRBV12-3/TRBV12-4; size: many; D: .; DNA: TGTGCCAGCAGTTTAACCGGGGCGCAGTACTTC; CDR3: CASSLTGAQYF
J: TRBJ2-1; V: TRBV18; size: many; D: TRBD1; DNA: TGTGCCAGCTCGCTGGGACAGGCGGTTGAGCAGTTCTTC; CDR3: CASSLGQAVEQFF
J: TRBJ2-7; V: TRBV5-1; size: many; D: .; DNA: TGCGCCAGCAGCTTGGTAGGGGGGGTCAGCTACGAGCAGTACTTC; CDR3: CASSLVGGVSYEQYF
J: TRBJ1-6; V: TRBV3-1; size: many; D: .; DNA: TGTGCCAGCAGCCAAGGTTTAGGGTCAAGTTCACCCCTCCACTTT; CDR3: CASSQGLGSSSPLHF
J: TRBJ1-6; V: TRBV7-9; size: few; D: .; DNA: TGTGCCAGCAGCTTATCCGGGCGAAATTCACCCCTCCACTTT; CDR3: CASSLSGRNSPLHF
J: TRBJ1-1; V: TRBV6-6; size: many; D: .; DNA: TGTGCCAGCGGTGTACAAAAGAACACTGAAGCTTTCTTT; CDR3: CASGVQKNTEAFF
J: TRBJ1-5; V: TRBV4-1; size: .; D: .; DNA: TGCGCCAGCAGCCAGGATAGCAATCAGCCCCAGCATTTT; CDR3: CASSQDSNQPQHF
J: TRBJ2-1; V: TRBV20-1; size: .; D: .; DNA: TGCAGTGCCAAAAGGCTGGGTAATGAGCAGTTCTTC; CDR3: CSAKRLGNEQFF
J: TRBJ2-1; V: TRBV4-1; size: many; D: TRBD1; DNA: TGCGCCAGCAGCCAAGATCTTCGTTTCCGGCAGGGGGCTTTGCGGAATGAGCAGTTCTTC; CDR3: CASSQDLRFRQGALRNEQFF
J: TRBJ2-7; V: TRBV7-6; size: .; D: TRBD2; DNA: TGTGCCAGCAGCCCTCAAACGGGGACTAGCGGTTACGAGCAGTACTTC; CDR3: CASSPQTGTSGYEQYF
J: TRBJ2-1; V: TRBV7-2; size: .; D: .; DNA: .; CDR3: CASSFYICSARDPGELGWEQFF
J: TRBJ2-1; V: TRBV13; size: .; D: .; DNA: TGTGCCAGCAGCGTGCGGACCGTAGGGGGGAATGAGCAGTTCTTC; CDR3: CASSVRTVGGNEQFF
J: TRBJ1-2; V: TRBV29-1; size: .; D: TRBD1; DNA: TGCAGCGTAGTGGAAGGGACAGGTCGATTCTATGGCTACACCTTC; CDR3: CSVVEGTGRFYGYTF
J: TRBJ2-1; V: TRBV20-1; size: many; D: .; DNA: TGCAGTGCTAGAGAAAGTGGGGCGTTCGGAAATGAGCAGTTCTTC; CDR3: CSARESGAFGNEQFF
J: TRBJ2-7; V: TRBV5-1; size: many; D: .; DNA: TGCGCCAGCAGTCTGGGGCTAGGGACCTACGAGCAGTACTTC; CDR3: CASSLGLGTYEQYF
J: TRBJ2-7; V: TRBV20-1; size: .; D: .; DNA: TGCAGTGCTAGCGGGTCCTCCTACGAGCAGTACTTC; CDR3: CSASGSSYEQYF
J: TRBJ2-7; V: TRBV10-2; size: many; D: TRBD1; DNA: TGCGCCAGCAGTACGGACAGGGCGACCTACGAGCAGTACTTC; CDR3: CASSTDRATYEQYF
J: TRBJ1-2; V: TRBV28; size: many; D: TRBD1; DNA: TGTGCCAGCAGTTTCCCAGGGACAGGGGGAACGGGCTACACCTTC; CDR3: CASSFPGTGGTGYTF
J: TRBJ2-1; V: TRBV10-2; size: many; D: TRBD2; DNA: TGCGCCAGCTGCAGCAGCGGGAGGGCTTGGAATGAGCAGTTCTTC; CDR3: CASCSSGRAWNEQFF
J: TRBJ2-3; V: TRBV20-1; size: many; D: TRBD2; DNA: TGCAGTGCTAGCGGGACTAGCGGGACCAGAGATACGCAGTATTTT; CDR3: CSASGTSGTRDTQYF
J: TRBJ2-1; V: TRBV20-1; size: .; D: TRBD2; DNA: TGCAGTGCTCGGACTAGCGGGAGAGGGTCGGGCTATGAGCAGTTCTTC; CDR3: CSARTSGRGSGYEQFF
J: TRBJ2-5; V: TRBV29-1; size: many; D: .; DNA: TGCAGCGCCCAGGTACCCCAAGAGACCCAGTACTTC; CDR3: CSAQVPQETQYF
J: TRBJ2-1; V: TRBV12-3/TRBV12-4; size: many; D: .; DNA: TGTGCCAGCAGGATCGACAATGAGCAGTTCTTC; CDR3: CASRIDNEQFF
J: TRBJ2-5; V: TRBV20-1; size: many; D: .; DNA: TGCAGTTCTTGGATAGCGATGGGGCTGGAGACCCAGTACTTC; CDR3: CSSWIAMGLETQYF
J: TRBJ2-3; V: TRBV7-9; size: few; D: .; DNA: TGTGCCAGCAGCTTAGGGCAGAATACGCAGTATTTT; CDR3: CASSLGQNTQYF
J: TRBJ2-1; V: TRBV4-1; size: many; D: .; DNA: TGCGCCAGCAGCCAAGAATCTCCTTCCCGCCTCCAGTTCTTC; CDR3: CASSQESPSRLQFF
J: TRBJ2-5; V: TRBV5-1; size: .; D: .; DNA: TGCGCCAGCAGCTCTACAGGGTTGGAGACCCAGTACTTC; CDR3: CASSSTGLETQYF
J: TRBJ2-7; V: TRBV7-2; size: many; D: TRBD2; DNA: TGTGCCAGCAGCTTCTCCCCCCCTGGGGGGGGTTTAGGCGAGCAGTACTTC; CDR3: CASSFSPPGGGLGEQYF
J: TRBJ2-2; V: TRBV20-1; size: once; D: .; DNA: TGCAGTGCTAGTCACATCTCCACCGGGGAGCTGTTTTTT; CDR3: CSASHISTGELFF
J: TRBJ2-1; V: TRBV6-1; size: many; D: .; DNA: TGTGCCAGCAGGGTTCAGGGTTATGAGCAGTTCTTC; CDR3: CASRVQGYEQFF
J: TRBJ1-1; V: TRBV18; size: many; D: .; DNA: TGTGCCAGCTCATCGGTCGCTGAAGCTTTCTTT; CDR3: CASSSVAEAFF
J: TRBJ2-1; V: TRBV3-1; size: many; D: TRBD2; DNA: TGTGCCAGCAGCCTTAGACTAGCGGGTAACAATGAGCAGTTCTTC; CDR3: CASSLRLAGNNEQFF
J: TRBJ2-3; V: TRBV18; size: few; D: TRBD1; DNA: TGTGCCAGCTCACCAAGAACCCGGGACAGGGCCCCGCGAGGCACAGATACGCAGTATTTT; CDR3: CASSPRTRDRAPRGTDTQYF